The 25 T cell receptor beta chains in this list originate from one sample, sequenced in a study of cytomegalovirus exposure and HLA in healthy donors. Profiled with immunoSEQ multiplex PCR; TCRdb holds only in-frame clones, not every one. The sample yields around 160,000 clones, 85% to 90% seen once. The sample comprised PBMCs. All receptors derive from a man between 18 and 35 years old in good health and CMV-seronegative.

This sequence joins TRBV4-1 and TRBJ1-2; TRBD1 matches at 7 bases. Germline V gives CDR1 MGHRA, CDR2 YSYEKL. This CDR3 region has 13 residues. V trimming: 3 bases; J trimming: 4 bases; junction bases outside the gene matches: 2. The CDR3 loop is CASSQGTVYGYTF. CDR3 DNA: TGCGCCAGCAGCCAGGGGACAGTCTATGGCTACACCTTC.

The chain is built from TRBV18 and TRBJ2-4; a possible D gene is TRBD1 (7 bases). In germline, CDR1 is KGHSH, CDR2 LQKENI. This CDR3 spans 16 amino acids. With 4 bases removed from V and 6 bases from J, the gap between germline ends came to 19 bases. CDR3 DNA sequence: TGTGCCAGCTCACGTATCCCGACAGGGAGGAGAAACATTCAGTACTTC. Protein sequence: CASSRIPTGRRNIQYF.

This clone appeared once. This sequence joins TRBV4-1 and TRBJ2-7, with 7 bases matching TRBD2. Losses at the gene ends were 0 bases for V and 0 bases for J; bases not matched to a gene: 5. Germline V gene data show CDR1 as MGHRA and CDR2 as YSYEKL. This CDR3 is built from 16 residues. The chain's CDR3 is CASSQEAGVASYEQYV. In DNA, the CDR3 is TGCGCCAGCAGCCAAGAGGCGGGGGTGGCCTCCTACGAGCAGTACGTC.

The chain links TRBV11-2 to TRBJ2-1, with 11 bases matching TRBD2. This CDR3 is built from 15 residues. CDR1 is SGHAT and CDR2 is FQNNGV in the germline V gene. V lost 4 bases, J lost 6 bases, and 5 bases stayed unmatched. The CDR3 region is CASSSLAGGFNEQFF. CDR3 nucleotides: TGTGCCAGCAGCTCATTAGCGGGGGGGTTCAATGAGCAGTTCTTC. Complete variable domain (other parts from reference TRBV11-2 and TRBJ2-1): EAGVAQSPRYKIIEKRQSVAFWCNPISGHATLYWYQQILGQGPKLLIQFQNNGVVDDSQLPKDRFSAERLKGVDSTLKIQPAKLEDSAVYLCASSSLAGGFNEQFFGPGTRLTVL.

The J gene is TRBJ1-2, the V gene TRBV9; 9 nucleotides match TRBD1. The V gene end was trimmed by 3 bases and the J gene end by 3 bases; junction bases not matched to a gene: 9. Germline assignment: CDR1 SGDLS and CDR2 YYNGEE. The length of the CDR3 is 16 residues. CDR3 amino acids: CASSALGTGKDYGYTF. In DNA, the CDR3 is TGTGCCAGCAGCGCCCTCGGGACAGGGAAAGACTATGGCTACACCTTC.

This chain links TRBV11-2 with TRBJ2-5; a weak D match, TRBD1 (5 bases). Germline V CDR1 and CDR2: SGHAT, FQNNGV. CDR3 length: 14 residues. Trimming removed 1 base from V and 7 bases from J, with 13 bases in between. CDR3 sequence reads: CASSLGPGIGTQYF. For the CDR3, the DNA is TGTGCCAGCAGCTTAGGGCCAGGGATAGGGACCCAGTACTTC.

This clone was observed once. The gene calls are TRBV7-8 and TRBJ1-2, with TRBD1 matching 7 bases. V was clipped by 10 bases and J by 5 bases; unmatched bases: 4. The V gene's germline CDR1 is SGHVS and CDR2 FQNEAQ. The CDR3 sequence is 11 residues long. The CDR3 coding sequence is TGTGCCACCAGGGACAGTTATGGCTACACCTTC. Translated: CATRDSYGYTF.

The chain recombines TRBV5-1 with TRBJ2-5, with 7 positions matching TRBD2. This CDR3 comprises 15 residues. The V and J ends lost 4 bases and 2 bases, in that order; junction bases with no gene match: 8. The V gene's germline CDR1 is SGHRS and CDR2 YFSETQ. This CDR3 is CASSRGLVGQETQYF. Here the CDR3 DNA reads TGCGCCAGCAGCAGAGGACTAGTTGGGCAAGAGACCCAGTACTTC.

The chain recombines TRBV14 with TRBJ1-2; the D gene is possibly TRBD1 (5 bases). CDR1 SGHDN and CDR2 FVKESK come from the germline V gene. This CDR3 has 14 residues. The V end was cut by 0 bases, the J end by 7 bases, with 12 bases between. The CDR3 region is CASSQETGVIGYTF. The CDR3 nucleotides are TGTGCCAGCAGCCAAGAAACGGGGGTGATTGGCTACACCTTC.

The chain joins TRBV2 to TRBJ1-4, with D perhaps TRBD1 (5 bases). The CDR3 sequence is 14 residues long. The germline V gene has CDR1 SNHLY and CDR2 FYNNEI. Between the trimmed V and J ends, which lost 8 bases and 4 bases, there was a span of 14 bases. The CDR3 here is CASDMGQINEKLFF. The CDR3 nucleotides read TGTGCCAGCGACATGGGGCAGATTAATGAAAAACTGTTTTTT.

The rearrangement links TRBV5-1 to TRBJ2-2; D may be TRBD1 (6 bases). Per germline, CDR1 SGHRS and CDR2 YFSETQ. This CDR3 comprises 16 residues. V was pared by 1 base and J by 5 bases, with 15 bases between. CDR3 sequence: CASSLLQGSMTGELFF. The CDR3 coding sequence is TGCGCCAGCAGCTTGCTTCAGGGGTCGATGACCGGGGAGCTGTTTTTT.

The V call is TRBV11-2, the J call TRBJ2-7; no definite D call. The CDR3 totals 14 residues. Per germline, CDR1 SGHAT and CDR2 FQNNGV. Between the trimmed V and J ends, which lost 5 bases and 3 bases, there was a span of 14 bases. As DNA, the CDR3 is TGTGCCAGCAGCCCCAATTCGGTGGGCTACGAGCAGTACGTC. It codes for CASSPNSVGYEQYV.

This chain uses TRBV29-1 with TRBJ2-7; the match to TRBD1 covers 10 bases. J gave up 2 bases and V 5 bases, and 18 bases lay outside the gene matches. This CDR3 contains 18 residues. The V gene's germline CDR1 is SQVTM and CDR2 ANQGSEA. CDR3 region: CSVIGGTGAFDGPYEQYF. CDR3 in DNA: TGCAGCGTTATTGGAGGGACAGGGGCTTTTGATGGGCCCTACGAGCAGTACTTC.

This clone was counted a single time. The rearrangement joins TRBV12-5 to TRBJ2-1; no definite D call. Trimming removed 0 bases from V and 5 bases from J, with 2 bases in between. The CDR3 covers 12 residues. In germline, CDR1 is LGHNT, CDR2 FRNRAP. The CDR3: CASGLVNNEQFF. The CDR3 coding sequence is TGTGCTAGTGGTTTGGTCAACAATGAGCAGTTCTTC.

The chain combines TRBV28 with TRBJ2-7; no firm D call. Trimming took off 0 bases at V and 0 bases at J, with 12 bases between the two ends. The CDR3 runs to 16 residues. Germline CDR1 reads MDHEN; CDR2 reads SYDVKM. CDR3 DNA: TGTGCCAGCAGTTTATGGGGTCGGGTGAGCTCCTACGAGCAGTACTTC. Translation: CASSLWGRVSSYEQYF.

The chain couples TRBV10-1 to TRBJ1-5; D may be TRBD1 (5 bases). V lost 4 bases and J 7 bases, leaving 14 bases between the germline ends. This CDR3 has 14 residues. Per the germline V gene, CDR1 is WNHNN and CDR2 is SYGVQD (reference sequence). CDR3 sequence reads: CASSAGGVLQPQHF. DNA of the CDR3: TGCGCCAGCAGTGCCGGGGGGGTCCTACAGCCCCAGCATTTT.

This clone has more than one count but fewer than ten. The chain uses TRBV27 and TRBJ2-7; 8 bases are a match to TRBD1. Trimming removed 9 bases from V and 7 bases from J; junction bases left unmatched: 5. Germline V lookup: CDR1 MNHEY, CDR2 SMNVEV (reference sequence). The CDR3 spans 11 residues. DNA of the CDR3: TGTGCCAGGCAGGGGGCGGGTGAGCAGTACTTC. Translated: CARQGAGEQYF.

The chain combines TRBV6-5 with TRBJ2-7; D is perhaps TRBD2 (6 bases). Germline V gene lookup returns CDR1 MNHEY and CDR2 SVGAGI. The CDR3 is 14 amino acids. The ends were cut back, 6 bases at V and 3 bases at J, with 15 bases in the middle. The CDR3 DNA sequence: TGTGCCAGCAGCCCGCGGGACGGAGACTACGAGCAGTACTTC. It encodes CASSPRDGDYEQYF.

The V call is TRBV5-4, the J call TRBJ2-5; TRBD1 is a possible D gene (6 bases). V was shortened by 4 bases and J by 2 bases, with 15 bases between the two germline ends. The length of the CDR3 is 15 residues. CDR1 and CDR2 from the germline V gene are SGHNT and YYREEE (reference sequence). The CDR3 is CASSMDSSLQETQYF. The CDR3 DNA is TGTGCCAGCAGCATGGACAGTTCATTACAAGAGACCCAGTACTTC.

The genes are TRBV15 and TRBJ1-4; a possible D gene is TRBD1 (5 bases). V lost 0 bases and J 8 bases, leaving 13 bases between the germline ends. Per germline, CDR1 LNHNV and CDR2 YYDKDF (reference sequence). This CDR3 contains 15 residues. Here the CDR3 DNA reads TGTGCCACCAGCAGAGATGAGGACACCACGGAAAAACTGTTTTTT. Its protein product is CATSRDEDTTEKLFF.

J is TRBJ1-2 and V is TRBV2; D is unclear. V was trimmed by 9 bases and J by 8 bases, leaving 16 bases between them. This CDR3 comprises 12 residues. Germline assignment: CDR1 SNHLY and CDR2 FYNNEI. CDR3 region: CASERTVWGYTF. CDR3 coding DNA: TGTGCCAGTGAGAGGACTGTTTGGGGCTACACCTTC.

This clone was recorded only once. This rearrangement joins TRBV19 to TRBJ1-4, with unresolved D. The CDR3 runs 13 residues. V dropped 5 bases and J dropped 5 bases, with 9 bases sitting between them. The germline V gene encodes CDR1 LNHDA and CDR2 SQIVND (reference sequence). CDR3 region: CASSFGFNEKLFF. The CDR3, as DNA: TGTGCCAGTAGTTTCGGTTTCAATGAAAAACTGTTTTTT.

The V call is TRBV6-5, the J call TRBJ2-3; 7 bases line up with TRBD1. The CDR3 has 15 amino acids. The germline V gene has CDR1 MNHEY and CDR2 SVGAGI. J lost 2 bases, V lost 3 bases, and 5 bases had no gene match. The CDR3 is CASSYEGGATDTQYF. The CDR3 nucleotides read TGTGCCAGCAGTTATGAAGGGGGCGCCACAGATACGCAGTATTTT.

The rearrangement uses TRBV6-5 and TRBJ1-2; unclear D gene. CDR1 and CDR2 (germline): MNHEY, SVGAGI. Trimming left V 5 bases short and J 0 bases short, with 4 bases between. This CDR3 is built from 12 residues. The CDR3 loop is CASSPANYGYTF. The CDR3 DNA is TGTGCCAGCAGTCCCGCTAACTATGGCTACACCTTC.

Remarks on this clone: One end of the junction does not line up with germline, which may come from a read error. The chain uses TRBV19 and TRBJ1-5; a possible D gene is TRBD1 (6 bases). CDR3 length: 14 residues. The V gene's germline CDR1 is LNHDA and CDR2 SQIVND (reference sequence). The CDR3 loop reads CASSKGEGNQPQHF. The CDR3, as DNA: TGTGCCAGCAGTAAGGGGGAAGGCAATCAGCCCCAGCATTTT.